The 2 T cell receptor beta chains given below trace back to one sample, sequenced in a study of CD8 T cells in Susac syndrome. With random hexamers, roughly 0.45 to 1 ug RNA was reverse transcribed. TCRdb re-analysed the immunoSEQ multiplex PCR reads in MiXCR, keeping a single row per CDR3 protein. The data contain under 150,000 distinct CDR3 sequences, roughly 80% of them singletons. Sample: CD8+ T cells from PBMCs. The source of these receptors is a human donor with multiple sclerosis.

The V and J genes are TRBV24-1 and TRBJ2-1; TRBD1 agrees at 8 bases. The length of the CDR3 is 14 residues. Looked up from germline, CDR1 is KGHDR and CDR2 is SFDVKD. V lost 3 bases and J lost 6; bases outside the gene matches: 3. CDR3 region: CATSDTTGGNEQFF. The CDR3 coding sequence is TGTGCCACCAGTGATACCACAGGGGGCAATGAGCAGTTCTTC.

J is TRBJ2-7 and V is TRBV6-1, with a possible D match to TRBD1 (5 bases). The CDR3 totals 16 residues. The germline V gene encodes CDR1 MNHNS and CDR2 SASEGT. V was cut by 2 bases and J by 2 bases, with 16 bases left in between. The CDR3, as DNA: TGTGCCAGCAGTGAATTGGTTTGGCAGGGCACCTACGAGCAGTACTTC. Its translation: CASSELVWQGTYEQYF.